One and the same sample provided the 28 T cell receptor beta chains below, sequenced in a study of post-analysis software for immune sequencing data. Study results and caveats: In patients, about five TRBV segments were more frequent than in controls, with TRBV5-6, TRBV5-1 and TRBV20-1 among them.

These TCRs' antigens remain unknown. Built from TCR beta cDNA, the libraries had unique molecular identifiers in them. TCRdb redid the calling of the PCR reads with MiXCR, one entry per CDR3 protein. The data show roughly 410,000 distinct CDR3 sequences, 30% to 45% seen once. Source material: blood. These TCRs come from a girl aged 5-17 years with multiple sclerosis.

This clonotype has at least ten counts. The V gene is TRBV29-1, the J gene TRBJ1-2, with a possible D match to TRBD1 (6 bases). Trimming cost V 2 bases and J 4 bases, with 17 bases left between them. Germline lookup yields CDR1 SQVTM and CDR2 ANQGSEA. CDR3 length equals 15 residues. The CDR3 bases are TGCAGCGTTGAAAGGGGGATTGACAGTCCCTATGGCTACACCTTC. Encoded protein: CSVERGIDSPYGYTF.

The rearrangement joins TRBV12-3 or TRBV12-4 to TRBJ2-7; D is perhaps TRBD1 or TRBD2 (5 bases each). V lost 0 bases, J lost 2 bases, and 14 bases lay in between. This CDR3 has 16 amino acids. The CDR3 sequence is CASSLAGHSGTYEQYF. In DNA, the CDR3 is TGTGCCAGCAGTTTAGCCGGACATTCGGGAACCTACGAGCAGTACTTC.

The rearrangement links TRBV20-1 to TRBJ1-2, with 7 bases matching TRBD1. This CDR3 spans 14 amino acids. Germline lookup yields CDR1 DFQATT and CDR2 SNEGSKA (reference sequence). The J segment lost 5 bases and the V segment lost 5 bases, leaving 11 bases of the junction unmatched. The CDR3 DNA sequence: TGCAGTGCTCGCCGGGACAGTGGAGGGTATGGCTACACCTTC. It encodes CSARRDSGGYGYTF.

This clonotype was picked up a small number of times. This chain connects TRBV12-3 or TRBV12-4 to TRBJ2-3; TRBD2 might be the D (6 bases). This CDR3 spans 15 amino acids. Trimming left V 2 bases short and J 2 bases short, with 11 bases between. As DNA, the CDR3 is TGTGCCAGCAGTTTAATGGCGGGGTACACAGATACGCAGTATTTT. Its translation: CASSLMAGYTDTQYF.

The rearrangement uses TRBV11-2 and TRBJ2-1; no firm D call. Between the trimmed V and J ends, which lost 2 bases and 10 bases, there was a span of 9 bases. The CDR3 consists of 12 residues. Germline-derived CDR1 and CDR2 are SGHAT and FQNNGV. CDR3 sequence (DNA): TGTGCCAGCAGCTTATCAACCTCCGAGCAGTTCTTC. This sequence encodes CASSLSTSEQFF.

The CDR3 is CASSPGPLGRFYGYTF. CDR3 bases: TGTGCCAGCAGCCCGGGACCTTTGGGGCGGTTCTATGGCTACACCTTC. The chain uses TRBV4-2 and TRBJ1-2; D is possibly TRBD1 (5 bases). Trimming shortened V by 4 bases and J by 4 bases, and 19 bases separated the two germline ends. Germline-derived CDR1 and CDR2 are LGHNA and YNFKEQ. The CDR3 contains 16 residues.

This clonotype appeared a few times. V gene TRBV7-3 combines with J gene TRBJ2-1; 10 bases line up with TRBD2. From germline, CDR1 is SGHTA and CDR2 FQGTGA. With 5 bases clipped from V and 0 bases from J, the junction kept 16 bases outside the gene matches. The CDR3 loop spans 20 amino acids. Here the CDR3 reads CASSHPTSGVPTSSYNEQFF. The CDR3 DNA reads TGTGCCAGCAGCCACCCCACTAGCGGGGTACCTACCAGCTCCTACAATGAGCAGTTCTTC.

This clonotype showed up just once. Being one base from a much bigger clone, this may be a read error. The chain combines TRBV20-1 with TRBJ2-3, with TRBD2 matching over 16 bases. V was pared by 4 bases and J by 4 bases, with 5 bases of the junction left unmatched. CDR1 and CDR2 from the germline V gene are DFQATT and SNEGSKA (reference sequence). The CDR3 runs 16 residues. The CDR3 here is CSATSGLAGGSDTQYF. For the CDR3, the DNA is TGCAGTGCTACCTCGGGACTAGCGGGGGGGTCAGATACGCAGTATTTT.

V gene TRBV2 combines with J gene TRBJ1-5, with unresolved D. Looked up from germline, CDR1 is SNHLY and CDR2 is FYNNEI. V lost 2 bases to trimming and J lost 3 bases, with 8 bases between them. This CDR3 comprises 14 residues. The CDR3 here is CASSELQDNQPQHF. The CDR3 region has the DNA TGTGCCAGCAGTGAATTACAAGACAATCAGCCCCAGCATTTT.

This clonotype was seen a single time. This sequence joins TRBV7-9 and TRBJ2-3; D tentatively fits TRBD1 or TRBD2 (5 bases each). Trimming took off 1 base at V and 5 bases at J, with 19 bases between the two ends. Germline V lookup: CDR1 SEHNR, CDR2 FQNEAQ (reference sequence). The CDR3 is 17 amino acids. CDR3 region: CASSLEGSTRSRDTQYF. In DNA, the CDR3 is TGTGCCAGCAGCTTAGAGGGGAGCACCAGGTCGCGAGATACGCAGTATTTT. Looking up the rest from reference TRBV7-9 and TRBJ2-3 gives the full variable domain: DTGVSQNPRHKITKRGQNVTFRCDPISEHNRLYWYRQTLGQGPEFLTYFQNEAQLEKSRLLSDRFSAERPKGSFSTLEIQRTEQGDSAMYLCASSLEGSTRSRDTQYFGPGTRLTVL.

This clonotype was counted only a few times. The chain is built from TRBV9 and TRBJ2-5; D is unclear. Trimming shortened V by 4 bases and J by 2 bases, and 9 bases separated the two germline ends. The CDR3 loop spans 13 amino acids. The V gene's germline CDR1 is SGDLS and CDR2 YYNGEE. The CDR3 is CASSPAPQETQYF. The CDR3 DNA reads TGTGCCAGCAGCCCCGCACCTCAAGAGACCCAGTACTTC.

This chain uses TRBV13 with TRBJ2-1, with 8 positions matching TRBD2. This CDR3 has 14 residues. Unmatched junction bases numbered 10, after V lost 8 bases and J lost 7 bases. Germline V gene lookup returns CDR1 PRHDT and CDR2 FYEKMQ (reference sequence). The CDR3, as DNA: TGTGCCAGCTCCGGGGGGGCCGGGGAGAATGAGCAGTTCTTC. This codes for CASSGGAGENEQFF.

The J gene is TRBJ1-2, the V gene TRBV20-1; D is perhaps TRBD1 (6 bases). Germline CDR1 DFQATT, CDR2 SNEGSKA (reference sequence). The CDR3 runs to 15 residues. V gave up 3 bases and J gave up 1 base, with 15 bases separating them. This CDR3 reads CSARAGQERNYGYTF. The CDR3, as DNA: TGCAGTGCTAGGGCGGGACAAGAACGTAACTATGGCTACACCTTC.

This clonotype was seen more than once but under ten times. The rearrangement links TRBV20-1 to TRBJ1-6; 9 bases align to TRBD1. CDR3 length equals 17 residues. V trimming: 3 bases; J trimming: 10 bases; junction bases outside the gene matches: 16. CDR1 is DFQATT, CDR2 SNEGSKA, per germline (reference sequence). The CDR3 DNA follows: TGCAGTGCTAGTAGGTCGTTAAGGGACAGGGTCAACTCACCCCTCCACTTT. Translating gives CSASRSLRDRVNSPLHF.

For the CDR3, the DNA is TGTGCCAGCAGCGACGGGGTCCGCACAGATACGCAGTATTTT. Translated: CASSDGVRTDTQYF. The chain is built from TRBV9 and TRBJ2-3; D is possibly TRBD2 (5 bases). The germline gives CDR1 SGDLS, CDR2 YYNGEE. The V and J ends lost 3 bases and 1 base respectively, with 9 bases between them. The CDR3 consists of 14 residues.

There are a few counts of this clonotype. V and J are TRBV20-1 and TRBJ1-6, with D perhaps matching TRBD1 (6 bases). There are 14 residues in the CDR3. Deletions cut 5 bases from V and 7 bases from J, with 15 bases between. Germline V CDR1 and CDR2: DFQATT, SNEGSKA (reference sequence). The CDR3 loop reads CSAHPHRENSPLHF. The CDR3 nucleotides are TGCAGTGCTCACCCCCACAGGGAGAATTCACCCCTCCACTTT.

The chain joins TRBV6-2 or TRBV6-3 to TRBJ2-5; D is perhaps TRBD1 or TRBD2 (5 bases each). Judging by the DNA end, TRBJ2-7 fits better; the J call may be wrong. The germline CDR1 and CDR2 sequences are MNHEY and SVGEGT. CDR3 length equals 13 residues. Here the CDR3 reads CASSGGPPYEQYF. The CDR3 DNA sequence: TGTGCCAGCAGTGGGGGACCTCCCTACGAGCAGTACTTC.

V usage is TRBV6-7 and J usage is TRBJ2-2; perhaps TRBD1 as D (7 bases). TRBV6-7 is an ORF; its function is uncertain. Trimming pared 9 bases from V and 6 bases from J, leaving 35 bases between. This CDR3 is 20 amino acids long. The CDR3 nucleotides read TGTGCCAGGGAGGGTGGGACAGACCACCTTAGGCCCCGTGAGGCCGGGGAGCTGTTTTTT. Translated, it gives CAREGGTDHLRPREAGELFF.

V and J are TRBV5-3 and TRBJ2-7; D remains unclear. TRBV5-3 is an ORF, and what it does is uncertain. Trimming left V 0 bases short and J 3 bases short, with 4 bases between. The CDR3 extends over 12 amino acids. The DNA of the CDR3 is TGTGCCAGAAGCTTGGCGGGCTACGAGCAGTACTTC. It translates to CARSLAGYEQYF.

This chain links TRBV20-1 with TRBJ2-5; TRBD1 is a possible D gene (5 bases). Trimming removed 0 bases at V and 5 bases at J, with 13 bases between. This CDR3 has 14 residues. The germline gives CDR1 DFQATT, CDR2 SNEGSKA (reference sequence). The CDR3 DNA follows: TGCAGTGCTAGAGAGAAGGGTCCAGGGGAGACCCAGTACTTC. This translates into CSAREKGPGETQYF.

The rearrangement links TRBV6-4 to TRBJ2-2; no firm D call. The CDR3 contains 13 residues. Trimming cost V 1 base and J 5 bases, with 5 bases left between them. Per the germline V gene, CDR1 is MRHNA and CDR2 is SNTAGT. CDR3 nucleotide sequence: TGTGCCAGCAGTGACTGGAAGACCGGGGAGCTGTTTTTT. Protein sequence: CASSDWKTGELFF.

The chain has TRBV4-1 and TRBJ2-5; 11 bases fit TRBD2. The V and J ends lost 7 bases and 4 bases, in that order; junction bases with no gene match: 8. Germline CDR1 is MGHRA and CDR2 is YSYEKL. This CDR3 has 15 residues. The CDR3: CASTRGLAVRETQYF. The DNA of the CDR3 is TGCGCCAGCACCCGGGGACTAGCGGTTCGAGAGACCCAGTACTTC.

As to this clonotype: This CDR3 is missing its conserved last phenylalanine or tryptophan, likely due to a read error. The chain has TRBV7-6 and TRBJ1-5; the D gene is possibly TRBD1 (6 bases). CDR1 is SGHVS, CDR2 FNYEAQ, per germline. V gave up 1 base and J gave up 5 bases, with 12 bases separating them. The CDR3 is 15 amino acids. The CDR3: CASSLDSGADQPQHL. CDR3 in DNA: TGTGCCAGCAGCTTAGACTCGGGGGCAGATCAGCCCCAGCATTTG.

The chain joins TRBV6-2 or TRBV6-3 to TRBJ2-5; 8 nucleotides line up with TRBD2. J gave up 2 bases and V 2 bases, and 10 bases lay outside the gene matches. This CDR3 comprises 17 residues. Per the germline V gene, CDR1 is MNHEY and CDR2 is SVGEGT. The chain's CDR3 is CASSYPKEAGGQETQYF. CDR3 nucleotide sequence: TGTGCCAGCAGTTACCCGAAAGAGGCGGGGGGACAAGAGACCCAGTACTTC.

This chain joins TRBV27 and TRBJ1-5; the D is unclear. Per the germline V gene, CDR1 is MNHEY and CDR2 is SMNVEV (reference sequence). This CDR3 region has 15 residues. V lost 0 bases and J lost 0, with 6 bases in between. The CDR3 is CASSLSIDSNQPQHF. The DNA for the CDR3 is TGTGCCAGCAGTTTATCCATTGATAGCAATCAGCCCCAGCATTTT.

V usage is TRBV5-1 and J usage is TRBJ1-1, with a weak D call TRBD1 (6 bases). V was trimmed by 3 bases and J by 4 bases, leaving 19 bases between them. Germline CDR1 is SGHRS and CDR2 is YFSETQ. The CDR3 is 16 amino acids. CDR3 protein: CASSWSGARVVTEAFF. The CDR3 DNA reads TGCGCCAGCAGCTGGTCGGGGGCGCGAGTCGTCACTGAAGCTTTCTTT. The full variable domain, its missing parts supplied by reference TRBV5-1 and TRBJ1-1, is KAGVTQTPRYLIKTRGQQVTLSCSPISGHRSVSWYQQTPGQGLQFLFEYFSETQRNKGNFPGRFSGRQFSNSRSEMNVSTLELGDSALYLCASSWSGARVVTEAFFGQGTRLTVV.

This clonotype was recorded many times. The CDR3 nucleotides read TGTGCCAGCAGCCAATCGTGGACAGGGGGTGGGTCACCCCTCCACTTT. Encoded protein: CASSQSWTGGGSPLHF. The chain is built from TRBV16 and TRBJ1-6, with 10 bases fitting TRBD1. Per germline, CDR1 KGHSY and CDR2 FQNENV. The CDR3 loop spans 16 amino acids. J was trimmed by 10 bases and V by 0 bases; bases with no gene match: 6. The full variable domain, in which reference TRBV16 and TRBJ1-6 provide the parts outside the CDR3, is GEEVAQTPKHLVRGEGQKAKLYCAPIKGHSYVFWYQQVLKNEFKFLISFQNENVFDETGMPKERFSAKCLPNSPCSLEIQATKLEDSAVYFCASSQSWTGGGSPLHFGNGTRLTVT.

The rearrangement uses TRBV2 and TRBJ1-1; unclear D gene. V was shortened by 10 bases and J by 0 bases, with 12 bases between the two germline ends. Germline CDR1 and CDR2: SNHLY and FYNNEI. The CDR3 extends over 13 amino acids. The CDR3, as DNA: TGTGCCACCCAATTAGTCCTGAACACTGAAGCTTTCTTT. Its translation: CATQLVLNTEAFF.